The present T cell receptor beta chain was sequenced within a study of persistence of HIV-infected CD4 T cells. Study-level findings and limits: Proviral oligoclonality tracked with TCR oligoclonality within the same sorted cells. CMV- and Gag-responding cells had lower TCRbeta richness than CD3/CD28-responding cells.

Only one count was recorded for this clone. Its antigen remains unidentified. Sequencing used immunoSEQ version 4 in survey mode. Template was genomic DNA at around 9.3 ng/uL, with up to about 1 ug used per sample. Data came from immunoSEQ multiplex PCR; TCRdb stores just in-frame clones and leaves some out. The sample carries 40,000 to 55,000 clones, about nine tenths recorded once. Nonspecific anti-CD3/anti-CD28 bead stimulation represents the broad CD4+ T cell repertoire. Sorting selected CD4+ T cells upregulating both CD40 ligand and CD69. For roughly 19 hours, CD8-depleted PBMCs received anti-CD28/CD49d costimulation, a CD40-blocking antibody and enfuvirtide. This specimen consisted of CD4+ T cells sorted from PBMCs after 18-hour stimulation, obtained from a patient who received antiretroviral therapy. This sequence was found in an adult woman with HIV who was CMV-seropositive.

CDR3 in amino acids: CASSVAGTGDYEQYF. The CDR3 coding sequence is TGTGCCAGCAGCGTAGCCGGGACAGGGGACTACGAGCAGTACTTC. The genes are TRBV9 and TRBJ2-7; 10 nucleotides match TRBD1. V was pared by 0 bases and J by 3 bases, with 3 bases of the junction left unmatched. CDR1 is SGDLS and CDR2 is YYNGEE in the germline V gene. The CDR3 sequence is 15 residues long.